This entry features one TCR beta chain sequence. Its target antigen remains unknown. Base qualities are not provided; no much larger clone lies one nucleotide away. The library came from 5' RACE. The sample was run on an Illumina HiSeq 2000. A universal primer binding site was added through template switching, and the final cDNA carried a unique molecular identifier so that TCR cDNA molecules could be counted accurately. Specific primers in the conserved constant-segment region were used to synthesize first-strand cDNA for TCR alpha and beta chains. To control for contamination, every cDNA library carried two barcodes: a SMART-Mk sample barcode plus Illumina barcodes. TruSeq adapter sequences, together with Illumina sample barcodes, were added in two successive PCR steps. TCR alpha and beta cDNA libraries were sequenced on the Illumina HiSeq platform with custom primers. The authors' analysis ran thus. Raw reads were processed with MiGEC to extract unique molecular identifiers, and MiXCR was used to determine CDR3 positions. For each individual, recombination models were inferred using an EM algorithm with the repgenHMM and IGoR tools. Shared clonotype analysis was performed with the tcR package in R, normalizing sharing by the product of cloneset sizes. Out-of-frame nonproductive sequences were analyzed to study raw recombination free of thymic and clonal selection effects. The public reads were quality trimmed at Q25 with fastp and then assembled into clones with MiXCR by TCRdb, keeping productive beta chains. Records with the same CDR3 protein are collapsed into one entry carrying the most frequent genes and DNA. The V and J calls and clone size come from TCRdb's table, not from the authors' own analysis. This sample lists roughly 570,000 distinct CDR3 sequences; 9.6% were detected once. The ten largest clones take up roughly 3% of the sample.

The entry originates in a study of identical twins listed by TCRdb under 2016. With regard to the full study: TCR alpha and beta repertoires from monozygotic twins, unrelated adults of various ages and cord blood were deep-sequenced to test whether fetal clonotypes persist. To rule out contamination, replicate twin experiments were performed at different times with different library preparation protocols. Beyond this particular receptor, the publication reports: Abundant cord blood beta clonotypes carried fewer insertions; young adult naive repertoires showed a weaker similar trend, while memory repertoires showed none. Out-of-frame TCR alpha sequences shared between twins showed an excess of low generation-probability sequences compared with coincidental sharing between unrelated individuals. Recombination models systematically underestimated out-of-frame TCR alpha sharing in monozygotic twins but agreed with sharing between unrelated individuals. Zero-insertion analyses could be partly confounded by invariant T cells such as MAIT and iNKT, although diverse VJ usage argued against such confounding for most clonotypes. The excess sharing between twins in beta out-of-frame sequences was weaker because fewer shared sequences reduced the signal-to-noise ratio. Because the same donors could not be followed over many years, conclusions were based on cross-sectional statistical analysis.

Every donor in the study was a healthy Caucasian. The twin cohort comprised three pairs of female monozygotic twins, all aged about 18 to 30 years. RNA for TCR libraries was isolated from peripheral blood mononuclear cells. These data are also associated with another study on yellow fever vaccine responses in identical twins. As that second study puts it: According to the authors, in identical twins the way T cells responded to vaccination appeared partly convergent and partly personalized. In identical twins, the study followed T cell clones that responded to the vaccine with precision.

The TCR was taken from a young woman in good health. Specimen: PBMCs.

Read as DNA, the sequence is TGTGCCTGGAGTGTTGGCCTAGCGGGAGGGCCTGACGATGAGCAGTTCTTC. It specifies CAWSVGLAGGPDDEQFF. The rearrangement joined TRBV30 to TRBJ2-1; TRBD2 fits 12 bases in the junction. V is pruned by 0 bases and J by 8 bases, leaving 11 bases of the junction without a gene match. CDR1 GTSNPN and CDR2 SVGIG are derived from the germline V gene (reference sequence). Its CDR3 holds 17 amino acids, cysteine through phenylalanine. Only the CDR3 DNA is retained, 51 bases long and in frame from the first base.